This TCR beta chain was documented in a study of blood T cells in healthy people across ages. Study conclusions and caveats: Versus aged donors, long-lived donors had higher diversity and more naive CD4+ cells. Age brought a roughly linear fall in TCR beta diversity measured per million T cells.

This CDR3 contains 12 residues. With 4 bases removed from V and 8 bases from J, the gap between germline ends came to 14 bases. Germline V gives CDR1 DFQATT, CDR2 SNEGSKA (reference sequence). With a J-beta primer mix and a sample-barcoded 5' primer, a second PCR ran about 7 to 12 cycles. TCRdb passed the 5' RACE reads through MiXCR, listing each CDR3 protein once. Of about 640,000 distinct CDR3 sequences listed, roughly 31% are singletons. Regarding this clonotype: The target antigen is unknown.

Investigators took around 10 milliliters of peripheral blood from every donor. Whenever a sample was processed, at least 6 million PBMCs were isolated. The sample taken for sequencing was blood. This TCR derives from a woman aged 80 or over in good health. The chain carries TRBV20-1 and TRBJ1-1; no firm D call. The CDR3 DNA is TGCAGTGCTAATTATGCCGACATGGAAGCTTTCTTT. This encodes CSANYADMEAFF.